This T cell receptor beta chain was profiled in a study of T cells in Graves' hyperthyroidism and ophthalmopathy. Points on this clonotype: Its antigen is unknown.

Study-level points and caveats: A model of 13 V-J features distinguished ophthalmopathy from stable hyperthyroidism. Ophthalmopathy got predicted by the model a median roughly six months before its onset. Blood shared most expanded thyroid clonotypes above 0.001.

Regions amplified from RNA transcripts were the TCR beta CDR3 regions. Carried out on the TCR CDR3, a first-round RT-PCR used the HTBI primer set. TCRdb passed the multiplex PCR reads through MiXCR, listing each CDR3 protein once. The sample shows about 300,000 distinct CDR3 sequences, roughly 20% of them seen only once. Sequenced material: blood. The sequence was collected from a man aged 45 to 65 with Graves' ophthalmopathy.

This chain's CDR3 is CASSINRGLEQYF. For the CDR3, the DNA is TGTGCCAGTAGTATTAACAGGGGGCTCGAGCAGTACTTC. The chain has TRBV19 and TRBJ2-7, with TRBD1 matching 9 bases. Per the germline V gene, CDR1 is LNHDA and CDR2 is SQIVND (reference sequence). The CDR3 spans 13 residues. Trimming removed 3 bases from V and 6 bases from J; junction bases left unmatched: 3. Variable domain in full (rest from reference TRBV19 and TRBJ2-7): DGGITQSPKYLFRKEGQNVTLSCEQNLNHDAMYWYRQDPGQGLRLIYYSQIVNDFQKGDIAEGYSVSREKKESFPLTVTSAQKNPTAFYLCASSINRGLEQYFGPGTRLTVT.